Each of the 21 T cell receptor beta chains below was sequenced from the same sample in a study of identifying expanded T cells in peripheral blood. Generated by immunoSEQ multiplex PCR, the TCRdb table keeps only in-frame clones and is missing some. The profile covers around 95,000 clones, with 75% to 90% appearing a single time and 5.5% taken by the ten largest. The source material was blood. These receptors were taken from a person aged 18 to 75 in good health.

The genes are TRBV7-9 and TRBJ1-1, with no clear D. Germline-derived CDR1 and CDR2 are SEHNR and FQNEAQ (reference sequence). V was pared by 2 bases and J by 1 base, with 8 bases between. The CDR3 extends over 14 amino acids. The CDR3 DNA follows: TGTGCCAGCAGCTTATCCAGCAGGAACACTGAAGCTTTCTTT. Its protein product is CASSLSSRNTEAFF.

The V and J genes are TRBV13 and TRBJ2-2; D is undetermined. This CDR3 region has 13 residues. In germline, CDR1 is PRHDT, CDR2 FYEKMQ (reference sequence). Trimming left V 2 bases short and J 5 bases short, with 6 bases between. CDR3 coding DNA: TGTGCCAGCAGCTTACTGGGGACCGGGGAGCTGTTTTTT. Its protein is CASSLLGTGELFF.

The chain carries TRBV19 and TRBJ1-1, with D unclear. The germline CDR1 and CDR2 sequences are LNHDA and SQIVND (reference sequence). This CDR3 has 13 amino acids. V was clipped by 3 bases and J by 1 base, with 6 bases between them. Written as DNA, the CDR3 is TGTGCCAGTAGTATGTCGGGGAACACTGAAGCTTTCTTT. Translated: CASSMSGNTEAFF.

The sample holds a few counts of this clone. The chain uses TRBV4-1 and TRBJ2-3, with 14 bases fitting TRBD2. The CDR3 loop spans 17 amino acids. V was clipped by 6 bases and J by 0 bases; unmatched bases: 5. CDR1 and CDR2 from the germline V gene are MGHRA and YSYEKL. The CDR3 protein is CASRRTSGGFSTDTQYF. CDR3 coding DNA: TGCGCCAGCAGAAGGACTAGCGGGGGGTTTAGCACAGATACGCAGTATTTT.

The rearrangement joins TRBV18 to TRBJ2-3; 8 nucleotides align to TRBD2. CDR3 length: 15 residues. V gave up 2 bases and J gave up 6 bases; unmatched junction bases: 7. Germline V CDR1 and CDR2: KGHSH, LQKENI. The CDR3 region has the DNA TGTGCCAGCTCACCAACGCGGGGGGCGACGGATACGCAGTATTTT. It encodes CASSPTRGATDTQYF. Looking up the rest from reference TRBV18 and TRBJ2-3 gives the full variable domain: NAGVMQNPRHLVRRRGQEARLRCSPMKGHSHVYWYRQLPEEGLKFMVYLQKENIIDESGMPKERFSAEFPKEGPSILRIQQVVRGDSAAYFCASSPTRGATDTQYFGPGTRLTVL.

The V gene is TRBV7-2, the J gene TRBJ1-1; D is perhaps TRBD1 (6 bases). V was clipped by 5 bases and J by 5 bases, with 21 bases between them. The germline CDR1 and CDR2 sequences are SGHTA and FQGNSA. This CDR3 has 16 residues. DNA for the CDR3: TGTGCCAGCAGCCCCCAAGGGGGGCAGTCGTGGACTGAAGCTTTCTTT. The encoded protein is CASSPQGGQSWTEAFF.

In DNA form, the CDR3 reads TGTGCCAGCAGTAGGGGACCCTCCTACAATGAGCAGTTCTTC. This translates into CASSRGPSYNEQFF. The chain joins TRBV7-8 to TRBJ2-1; D tentatively reads TRBD1 or TRBD2 (5 bases each). CDR1 is SGHVS and CDR2 is FQNEAQ in the germline V gene. Deletions cut 6 bases from V and 0 bases from J, with 9 bases between. The CDR3 consists of 14 residues.

The genes are TRBV27 and TRBJ2-2; possible D gene TRBD1, 5 bases. The CDR3 is 15 amino acids. Trimming stripped 0 bases from V and 3 bases from J, with 8 bases between. The V gene's germline CDR1 is MNHEY and CDR2 SMNVEV (reference sequence). CDR3 residues: CASSLSTRDTGELFF. The CDR3 DNA reads as TGTGCCAGCAGTTTATCAACCAGGGACACCGGGGAGCTGTTTTTT.

The rearrangement links TRBV6-1 to TRBJ1-5, with D possibly TRBD1 on 6 matching bases. The CDR3 consists of 12 residues. Per the germline V gene, CDR1 is MNHNS and CDR2 is SASEGT. Trimming pared 6 bases from V and 4 bases from J, leaving 7 bases between. In DNA, the CDR3 is TGTGCCAGCAGAACAGGGAATCAGCCCCAGCATTTT. This gives the protein CASRTGNQPQHF.

Only one count was recorded for this clone. The CDR3 reads CASSLPLWGGGETQYF. CDR3 nucleotide sequence: TGTGCCAGCAGCTTGCCCCTATGGGGGGGAGGAGAGACCCAGTACTTC. The gene calls are TRBV5-6 and TRBJ2-5; 7 bases match TRBD2. V was clipped by 1 base and J by 4 bases; unmatched bases: 10. Germline V lookup: CDR1 SGHDT, CDR2 YYEEEE. The CDR3 is made up of 16 amino acids.

This sequence joins TRBV4-1 and TRBJ1-6, with 9 bases aligning to TRBD1. The CDR3 has 18 residues. CDR1 is MGHRA, CDR2 YSYEKL, per germline. V dropped 2 bases and J dropped 0; count of bases not matched to a gene: 5. Written as DNA, the CDR3 is TGCGCCAGCAGCCAACACGGGACAGGGAGCTCCTATAATTCACCCCTCCACTTT. It is translated as CASSQHGTGSSYNSPLHF.

The chain has TRBV5-3 and TRBJ1-6, with a possible D match to TRBD1 (6 bases). TRBV5-3 is recorded as an ORF, its role being uncertain. V lost 10 bases and J 9 bases, leaving 23 bases between the germline ends. This CDR3 contains 15 residues. DNA for the CDR3: TGTGCCCCAAGCCCCGGAGGGGGGCAGGGTTCACCCCTCCACTTT. Protein: CAPSPGGGQGSPLHF.

This clone came up a few times. This chain uses TRBV15 with TRBJ2-1; 8 bases agree with TRBD1. This CDR3 is built from 16 residues. Germline CDR1 and CDR2: LNHNV and YYDKDF (reference sequence). The ends lost 1 base at V and 5 bases at J; junction bases unmatched: 7. CDR3 DNA sequence: TGTGCCACCAGCAGAGGGGCTGCAGGGGGCAACAATGAGCAGTTCTTC. It translates to CATSRGAAGGNNEQFF.

The chain uses TRBV12-5 and TRBJ1-2; D unresolved. CDR1 is LGHNT, CDR2 FRNRAP, per germline. Trimming pared 0 bases from V and 2 bases from J, leaving 7 bases between. The CDR3 is 14 residues long. The CDR3 reads CASGLVPGNYGYTF. CDR3 DNA sequence: TGTGCTAGTGGTTTGGTCCCGGGGAACTATGGCTACACCTTC. The whole variable domain, remainder taken from reference TRBV12-5 and TRBJ1-2, is DARVTQTPRHKVTEMGQEVTMRCQPILGHNTVFWYRQTMMQGLELLAYFRNRAPLDDSGMPKDRFSAEMPDATLATLKIQPSEPRDSAVYFCASGLVPGNYGYTFGSGTRLTVV.

This chain connects TRBV10-3 to TRBJ2-7; D may match TRBD1 or TRBD2 (5 bases each). V dropped 4 bases and J dropped 2 bases, with 9 bases sitting between them. Germline lookup yields CDR1 ENHRY and CDR2 SYGVKD. The CDR3 contains 13 residues. The CDR3 coding sequence is TGTGCCATCAGTGGGGACGGAACCTACGAGCAGTACTTC. Its translation: CAISGDGTYEQYF.

This clone was recorded only once. This rearrangement joins TRBV28 to TRBJ1-3, with D uncertain. The CDR3 is 15 residues long. CDR1 and CDR2 from the germline V gene are MDHEN and SYDVKM. Trimming removed 1 base at V and 3 bases at J, with 10 bases between. CDR3 region: CASSLSRTNGNTIYF. CDR3 nucleotides: TGTGCCAGCAGTTTATCGAGAACAAATGGAAACACCATATATTTT.

There are a few counts of this clone. This chain links TRBV9 with TRBJ2-7; D call uncertain. Looked up from germline, CDR1 is SGDLS and CDR2 is YYNGEE. The V end was cut by 3 bases, the J end by 2 bases, with 12 bases between. This CDR3 has 14 residues. CDR3 protein: CASSAVNLPYEQYF. As DNA, the CDR3 is TGTGCCAGCAGCGCCGTAAACCTCCCCTACGAGCAGTACTTC.

This chain links TRBV5-1 with TRBJ2-7, with TRBD1 as a possible D gene (5 bases). The CDR3 has 15 residues. Germline values: CDR1 SGHRS, CDR2 YFSETQ. V shed 3 bases and J shed 7 bases, with 20 bases lying between them. CDR3 in DNA: TGCGCCAGCAGCTCAAGGGGCTTGCTTACTGGGGAGCAGTACTTC. Translation gives CASSSRGLLTGEQYF.

This rearrangement joins TRBV29-1 to TRBJ1-2; no firm D call. Deletions cut 0 bases from V and 4 bases from J, with 9 bases between. The germline V gene has CDR1 SQVTM and CDR2 ANQGSEA. The CDR3 consists of 13 residues. CDR3 protein: CSVEEQIIYGYTF. The CDR3 DNA follows: TGCAGCGTTGAAGAACAGATCATCTATGGCTACACCTTC.

The chain uses TRBV6-5 and TRBJ1-6, with D maybe TRBD1 (5 bases). This CDR3 spans 15 amino acids. The germline V and J ends were trimmed by 6 bases and 5 bases, with 14 bases remaining between them. Germline loops: CDR1 MNHEY, CDR2 SVGAGI. In nucleotides, the CDR3 is TGTGCCAGCAGGTGGGCAGGGATGAATAATTCACCCCTCCACTTT. It is translated as CASRWAGMNNSPLHF.

The V gene is TRBV30, the J gene TRBJ1-1; D is ambiguous. V lost 4 bases and J lost 0, with 9 bases in between. Germline lookup yields CDR1 GTSNPN and CDR2 SVGIG (reference sequence). There are 13 residues in the CDR3. CDR3 protein: CAWTAGVNTEAFF. The CDR3 DNA reads TGTGCCTGGACGGCGGGCGTGAACACTGAAGCTTTCTTT.